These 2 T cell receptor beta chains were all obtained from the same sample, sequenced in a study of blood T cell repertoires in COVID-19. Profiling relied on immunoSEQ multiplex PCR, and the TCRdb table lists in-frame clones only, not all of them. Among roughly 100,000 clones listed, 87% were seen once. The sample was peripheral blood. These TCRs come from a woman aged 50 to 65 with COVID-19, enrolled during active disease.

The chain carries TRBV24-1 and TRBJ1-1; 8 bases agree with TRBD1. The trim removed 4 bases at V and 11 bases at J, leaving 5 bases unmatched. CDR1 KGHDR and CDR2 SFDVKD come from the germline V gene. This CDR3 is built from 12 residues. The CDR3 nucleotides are TGTGCCACCAGTGAAAGGACAGGGTGGGCTTTCTTT. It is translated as CATSERTGWAFF.

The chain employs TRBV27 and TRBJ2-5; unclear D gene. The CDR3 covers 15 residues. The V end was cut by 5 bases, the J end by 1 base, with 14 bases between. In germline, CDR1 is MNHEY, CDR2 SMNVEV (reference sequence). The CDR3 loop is CASSVLGSVQETQYF. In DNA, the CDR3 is TGTGCCAGCAGTGTGCTAGGATCTGTCCAAGAGACCCAGTACTTC.